This T cell receptor (beta chain) was retrieved from a study of OX40 agonist ivuxolimab in advanced cancers. Study at large: Males comprised approximately 84% of the group, whose mean age was around 62 years (range about 20 to 90).

Sequencing used immunoSEQ multiplex PCR; TCRdb keeps in-frame clones, though not all of them. The table has tens of thousands of clones, roughly nine tenths seen once. The sequenced sample was CD4+ or CD8+ T cells sorted from blood, obtained in a trial of the OX40 agonist ivuxolimab. The source of this sequence is an adult with an advanced solid tumor such as melanoma, head and neck, liver or kidney cancer.

CDR3 in amino acids: CASSHGTNQETQYF. The CDR3 DNA is TGTGCCAGCAGCCACGGGACTAACCAAGAGACCCAGTACTTC. This chain joins TRBV5-4 and TRBJ2-5; 7 bases match TRBD2. V trimming: 4 bases; J trimming: 0 bases; junction bases outside the gene matches: 3. The CDR3 has 14 residues. CDR1 is SGHNT, CDR2 YYREEE, per germline (reference sequence).